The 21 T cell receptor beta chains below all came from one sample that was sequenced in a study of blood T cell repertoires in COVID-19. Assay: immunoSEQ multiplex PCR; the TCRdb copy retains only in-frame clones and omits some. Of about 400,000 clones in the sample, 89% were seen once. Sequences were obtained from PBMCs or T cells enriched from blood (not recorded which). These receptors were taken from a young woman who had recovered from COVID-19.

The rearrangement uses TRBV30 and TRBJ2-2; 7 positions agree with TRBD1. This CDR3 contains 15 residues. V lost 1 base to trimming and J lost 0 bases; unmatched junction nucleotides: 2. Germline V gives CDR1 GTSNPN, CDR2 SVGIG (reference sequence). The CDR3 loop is CAWSADRTNTGELFF. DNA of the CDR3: TGTGCCTGGAGTGCGGACAGGACGAACACCGGGGAGCTGTTTTTT.

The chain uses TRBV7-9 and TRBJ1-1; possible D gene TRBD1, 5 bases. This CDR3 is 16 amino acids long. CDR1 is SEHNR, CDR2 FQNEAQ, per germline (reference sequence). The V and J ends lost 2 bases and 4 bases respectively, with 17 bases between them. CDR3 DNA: TGTGCCAGCAGCTTAAGTGGGGCCGGGTTTGGCACTGAAGCTTTCTTT. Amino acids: CASSLSGAGFGTEAFF.

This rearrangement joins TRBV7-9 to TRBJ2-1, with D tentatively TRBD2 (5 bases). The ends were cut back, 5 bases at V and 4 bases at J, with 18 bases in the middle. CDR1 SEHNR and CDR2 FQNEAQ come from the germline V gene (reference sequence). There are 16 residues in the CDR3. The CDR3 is CASSAGRGKIYNEQFF. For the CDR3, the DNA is TGTGCCAGCAGCGCTGGACGGGGAAAAATTTACAATGAGCAGTTCTTC.

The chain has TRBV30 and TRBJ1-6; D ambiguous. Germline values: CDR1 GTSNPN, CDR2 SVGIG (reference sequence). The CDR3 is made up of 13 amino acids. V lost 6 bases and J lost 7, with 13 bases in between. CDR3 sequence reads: CACHPLANSPLHF. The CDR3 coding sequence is TGTGCCTGCCATCCACTTGCGAATTCACCCCTCCACTTT.

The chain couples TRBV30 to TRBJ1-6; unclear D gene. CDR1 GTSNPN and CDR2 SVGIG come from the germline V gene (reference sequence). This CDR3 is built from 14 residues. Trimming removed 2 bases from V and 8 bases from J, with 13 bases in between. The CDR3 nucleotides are TGTGCCTGGAGTCGAGGAGGGAGTGATTCACCCCTCCACTTT. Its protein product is CAWSRGGSDSPLHF.

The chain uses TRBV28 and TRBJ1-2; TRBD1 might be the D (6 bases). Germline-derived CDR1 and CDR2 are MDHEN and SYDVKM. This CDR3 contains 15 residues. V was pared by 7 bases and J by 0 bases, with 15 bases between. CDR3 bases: TGTGCCAGCACCCTGGGGGACATCCCTAACTATGGCTACACCTTC. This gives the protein CASTLGDIPNYGYTF.

The CDR3 sequence is CASSPNSSGETQYF. CDR3 DNA sequence: TGTGCCAGCAGCCCCAACTCCTCCGGAGAGACCCAGTACTTC. This rearrangement joins TRBV7-8 to TRBJ2-5; no definite D call. The CDR3 has 14 residues. Per the germline V gene, CDR1 is SGHVS and CDR2 is FQNEAQ. Trimming removed 5 bases at V and 4 bases at J, with 14 bases between.

Here the CDR3 reads CSVAGGMYGYTF. CDR3 sequence (DNA): TGCAGCGTTGCAGGGGGCATGTATGGCTACACCTTC. This chain uses TRBV29-1 with TRBJ1-2; 8 bases map to TRBD1. V lost 4 bases to trimming and J lost 5 bases; unmatched junction nucleotides: 3. CDR1 and CDR2 (germline): SQVTM, ANQGSEA. The CDR3 covers 12 residues.

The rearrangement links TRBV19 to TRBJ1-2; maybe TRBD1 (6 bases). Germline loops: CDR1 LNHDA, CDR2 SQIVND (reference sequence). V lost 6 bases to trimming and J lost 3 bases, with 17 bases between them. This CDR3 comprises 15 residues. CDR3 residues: CASRLMGAADYGYTF. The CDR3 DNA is TGTGCCAGTAGGCTAATGGGGGCGGCTGACTATGGCTACACCTTC. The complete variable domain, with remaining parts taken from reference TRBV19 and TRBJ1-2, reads DGGITQSPKYLFRKEGQNVTLSCEQNLNHDAMYWYRQDPGQGLRLIYYSQIVNDFQKGDIAEGYSVSREKKESFPLTVTSAQKNPTAFYLCASRLMGAADYGYTFGSGTRLTVV.

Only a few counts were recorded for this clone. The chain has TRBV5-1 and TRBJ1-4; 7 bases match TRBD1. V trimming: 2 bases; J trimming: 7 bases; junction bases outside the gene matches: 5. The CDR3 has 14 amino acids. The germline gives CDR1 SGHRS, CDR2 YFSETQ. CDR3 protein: CASSLGTVGEKLFF. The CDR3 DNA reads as TGCGCCAGCAGCTTAGGGACAGTGGGTGAAAAACTGTTTTTT.

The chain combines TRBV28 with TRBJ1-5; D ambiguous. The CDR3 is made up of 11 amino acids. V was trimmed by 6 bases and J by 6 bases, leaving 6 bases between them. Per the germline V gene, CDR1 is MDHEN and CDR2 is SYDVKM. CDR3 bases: TGTGCCAGCAGAGGAGGTCAGCCCCAGCATTTT. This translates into CASRGGQPQHF.

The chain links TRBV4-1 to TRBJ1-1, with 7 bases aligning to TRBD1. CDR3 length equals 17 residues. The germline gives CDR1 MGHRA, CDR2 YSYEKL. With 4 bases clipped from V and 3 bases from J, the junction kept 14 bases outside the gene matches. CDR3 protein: CASSPLVGGSRDTEAFF. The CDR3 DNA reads TGCGCCAGCAGCCCCCTGGTAGGGGGCTCTCGGGACACTGAAGCTTTCTTT.

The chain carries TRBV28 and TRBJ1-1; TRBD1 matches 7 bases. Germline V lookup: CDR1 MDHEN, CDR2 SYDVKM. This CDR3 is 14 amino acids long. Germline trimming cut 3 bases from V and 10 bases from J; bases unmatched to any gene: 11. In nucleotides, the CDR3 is TGTGCCAGCAGTTTTGAGGGGGCGGAATATGGAGCTTTCTTT. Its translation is CASSFEGAEYGAFF. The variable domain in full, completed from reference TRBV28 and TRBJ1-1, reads DVKVTQSSRYLVKRTGEKVFLECVQDMDHENMFWYRQDPGLGLRLIYFSYDVKMKEKGDIPEGYSVSREKKERFSLILESASTNQTSMYLCASSFEGAEYGAFFGQGTRLTVV.

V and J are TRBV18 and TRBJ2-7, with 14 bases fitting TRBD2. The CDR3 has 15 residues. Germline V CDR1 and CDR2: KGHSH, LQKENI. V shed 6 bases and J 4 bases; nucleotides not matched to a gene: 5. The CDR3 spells CASSHGTSGSYEQYF. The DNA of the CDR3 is TGTGCCAGCTCCCACGGGACTAGCGGGAGTTACGAGCAGTACTTC. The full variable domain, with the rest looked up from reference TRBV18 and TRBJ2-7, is NAGVMQNPRHLVRRRGQEARLRCSPMKGHSHVYWYRQLPEEGLKFMVYLQKENIIDESGMPKERFSAEFPKEGPSILRIQQVVRGDSAAYFCASSHGTSGSYEQYFGPGTRLTVT.

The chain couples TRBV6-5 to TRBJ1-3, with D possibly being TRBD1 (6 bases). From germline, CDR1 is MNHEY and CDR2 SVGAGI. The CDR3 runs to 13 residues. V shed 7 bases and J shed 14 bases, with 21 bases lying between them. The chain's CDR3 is CASTPETGRFLYF. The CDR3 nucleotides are TGTGCCAGCACCCCCGAGACAGGACGCTTTTTATATTTT.

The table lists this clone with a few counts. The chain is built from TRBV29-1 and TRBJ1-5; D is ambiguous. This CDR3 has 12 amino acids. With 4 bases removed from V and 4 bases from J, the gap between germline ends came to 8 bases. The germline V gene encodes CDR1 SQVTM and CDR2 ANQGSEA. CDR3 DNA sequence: TGCAGCGTTGGGGAGGGTAATCAGCCCCAGCATTTT. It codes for CSVGEGNQPQHF.

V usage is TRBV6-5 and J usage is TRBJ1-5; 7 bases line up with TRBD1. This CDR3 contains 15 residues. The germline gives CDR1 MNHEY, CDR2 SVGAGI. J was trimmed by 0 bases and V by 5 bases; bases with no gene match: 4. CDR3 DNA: TGTGCCAGCAGTCAGACAGGGTATAGCAATCAGCCCCAGCATTTT. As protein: CASSQTGYSNQPQHF.

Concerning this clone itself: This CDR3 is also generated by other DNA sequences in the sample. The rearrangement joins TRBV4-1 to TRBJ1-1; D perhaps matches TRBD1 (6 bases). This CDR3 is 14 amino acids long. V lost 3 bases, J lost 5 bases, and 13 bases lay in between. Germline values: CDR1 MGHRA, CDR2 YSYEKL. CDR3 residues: CASSHSQGLTEAFF. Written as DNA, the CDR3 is TGCGCCAGCAGCCATTCACAGGGATTGACTGAAGCTTTCTTT.

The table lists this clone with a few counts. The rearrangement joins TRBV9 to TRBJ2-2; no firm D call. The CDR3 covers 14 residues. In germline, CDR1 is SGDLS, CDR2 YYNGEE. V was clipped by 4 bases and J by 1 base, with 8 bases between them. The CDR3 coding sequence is TGTGCCAGCAGCCAAACTTGGAACACCGGGGAGCTGTTTTTT. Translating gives CASSQTWNTGELFF.

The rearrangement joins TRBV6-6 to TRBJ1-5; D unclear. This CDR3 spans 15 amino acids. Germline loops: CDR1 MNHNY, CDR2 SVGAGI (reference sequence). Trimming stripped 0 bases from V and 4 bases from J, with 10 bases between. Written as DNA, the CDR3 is TGTGCCAGCAGTTACTCCCGGTTCGGGAATCAGCCCCAGCATTTT. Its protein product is CASSYSRFGNQPQHF.

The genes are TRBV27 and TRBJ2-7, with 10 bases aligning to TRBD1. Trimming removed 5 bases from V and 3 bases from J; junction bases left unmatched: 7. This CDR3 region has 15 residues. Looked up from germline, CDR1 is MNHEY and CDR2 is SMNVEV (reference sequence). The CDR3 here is CASSDRGHEVYEQYF. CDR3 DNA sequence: TGTGCCAGCAGTGACAGGGGGCACGAGGTCTACGAGCAGTACTTC.